One and the same sample provided the 21 T cell receptor beta chains below, sequenced in a study of blood T cell repertoires in COVID-19. TCRdb's table, derived via immunoSEQ multiplex PCR, lists solely in-frame clones and lacks some. The sample carries under 200,000 clones, roughly 84% recorded once. Material: PBMCs or T cells enriched from blood (not recorded which). The receptors derive from a woman aged 25 to 45 who had been exposed to COVID-19.

For the CDR3, the DNA is TGTGCCAGTATACGGACAGTTGGCACTGAAGCTTTCTTT. Translating it yields CASIRTVGTEAFF. The gene calls are TRBV19 and TRBJ1-1, with D maybe TRBD1 (6 bases). The CDR3 totals 13 residues. In germline, CDR1 is LNHDA, CDR2 SQIVND (reference sequence). The V and J ends lost 7 bases and 4 bases respectively, with 13 bases between them. The variable domain in full, with the rest retrieved from reference TRBV19 and TRBJ1-1, is DGGITQSPKYLFRKEGQNVTLSCEQNLNHDAMYWYRQDPGQGLRLIYYSQIVNDFQKGDIAEGYSVSREKKESFPLTVTSAQKNPTAFYLCASIRTVGTEAFFGQGTRLTVV.

The chain links TRBV5-4 to TRBJ2-7; 8 bases map to TRBD1. The CDR3 is 15 amino acids. With V trimmed by 1 base and J by 5 bases, 8 bases remained unmatched. Germline CDR1 SGHNT, CDR2 YYREEE (reference sequence). The DNA for the CDR3 is TGTGCCAGCAGCTTGTCAGGGACAGGCGTGAACGAGCAGTACTTC. Translation: CASSLSGTGVNEQYF.

This chain connects TRBV7-9 to TRBJ1-1; 10 nucleotides match TRBD1. V shed 5 bases, J shed 4 bases, and the junction held 7 bases outside the gene matches. The germline gives CDR1 SEHNR, CDR2 FQNEAQ (reference sequence). This CDR3 contains 15 residues. The CDR3 sequence: CASSHRDRGFTEAFF. The CDR3 coding sequence is TGTGCCAGCAGCCATCGGGACAGGGGCTTCACTGAAGCTTTCTTT.

The rearrangement links TRBV3-1 (or the pseudogene TRBV3-2) to TRBJ1-4, with D perhaps TRBD1 (5 bases). Per germline, CDR1 LGHDT and CDR2 YNNKEL (reference sequence). CDR3 length equals 18 residues. Trimming took off 1 base at V and 2 bases at J, with 17 bases between the two ends. For the CDR3, the DNA is TGTGCCAGCAGCCAAGTGGGGGGGGTTGGAAGGACTAATGAAAAACTGTTTTTT. Translation: CASSQVGGVGRTNEKLFF.

This clone was counted a single time. J is TRBJ1-4 and V is TRBV2; 10 positions match TRBD1. Trimming removed 6 bases from V and 8 bases from J; junction bases left unmatched: 9. CDR1 and CDR2 from the germline V gene are SNHLY and FYNNEI. The CDR3 is 15 amino acids. The CDR3 sequence is CASRSPGQGYEKLFF. The CDR3 coding sequence is TGTGCCAGCAGGTCTCCGGGACAGGGGTACGAAAAACTGTTTTTT. Complete variable domain (other parts from reference TRBV2 and TRBJ1-4): EPEVTQTPSHQVTQMGQEVILRCVPISNHLYFYWYRQILGQKVEFLVSFYNNEISEKSEIFDDQFSVERPDGSNFTLKIRSTKLEDSAMYFCASRSPGQGYEKLFFGSGTQLSVL.

The chain has TRBV19 and TRBJ2-7, with TRBD1 identical over 11 bases. CDR1 is LNHDA, CDR2 SQIVND, per germline (reference sequence). The V segment lost 4 bases and the J segment 4 bases; nucleotides outside the gene matches: 12. This CDR3 contains 17 residues. CDR3 in amino acids: CASSSHHAGQGGYEQYF. The CDR3 DNA is TGTGCCAGTAGTAGCCACCACGCGGGACAGGGGGGGTACGAGCAGTACTTC. The full variable domain, its missing parts supplied by reference TRBV19 and TRBJ2-7, is DGGITQSPKYLFRKEGQNVTLSCEQNLNHDAMYWYRQDPGQGLRLIYYSQIVNDFQKGDIAEGYSVSREKKESFPLTVTSAQKNPTAFYLCASSSHHAGQGGYEQYFGPGTRLTVT.

V and J are TRBV10-3 and TRBJ1-5; D is ambiguous. Trimming removed 4 bases at V and 1 base at J, with 8 bases between. The length of the CDR3 is 14 residues. Looked up from germline, CDR1 is ENHRY and CDR2 is SYGVKD. The CDR3 sequence is CAISGLESNQPQHF. The CDR3 region has the DNA TGTGCCATCAGTGGTTTAGAGAGCAATCAGCCCCAGCATTTT.

The CDR3 sequence is CATHRAAGEQFF. The CDR3 region has the DNA TGTGCCACTCACCGGGCAGCGGGTGAGCAGTTCTTC. The rearrangement uses TRBV27 and TRBJ2-1; D perhaps matches TRBD2 (6 bases). V lost 10 bases to trimming and J lost 9 bases, with 16 bases between them. Germline V gene sequence: CDR1 MNHEY, CDR2 SMNVEV (reference sequence). The CDR3 sequence is 12 residues long.

The chain links TRBV11-3 to TRBJ1-3, with 11 bases identical to TRBD1. J lost 1 base, V lost 5 bases, and 4 bases had no gene match. The CDR3 runs to 16 residues. The V gene's germline CDR1 is SGHNT and CDR2 YENEEA. The chain's CDR3 is CASSPGQGESGNTIYF. Here the CDR3 DNA reads TGTGCCAGCAGCCCGGGACAGGGGGAATCTGGAAACACCATATATTTT.

The table lists this clone with a count of one. V is TRBV15 and J is TRBJ2-4; TRBD2 matches at 7 bases. Germline V gene lookup returns CDR1 LNHNV and CDR2 YYDKDF (reference sequence). After removal of 3 bases from V and 7 bases from J, the junction contained 0 bases not matched to a gene. The CDR3 runs to 12 residues. The CDR3: CATSSGGNIQYF. CDR3 nucleotide sequence: TGTGCCACCAGCAGCGGGGGGAACATTCAGTACTTC.

This chain joins TRBV13 and TRBJ2-7, with 10 bases matching TRBD1. The CDR3 has 14 residues. V lost 4 bases and J lost 2; bases outside the gene matches: 2. In germline, CDR1 is PRHDT, CDR2 FYEKMQ (reference sequence). The CDR3 sequence: CASSSGQGAYEQYF. CDR3 in DNA: TGTGCCAGCAGCTCCGGACAGGGGGCCTACGAGCAGTACTTC.

CDR3 DNA: TGTGCCAGCAGTTCCCAACAGGGTCGGGCTGAAGCTTTCTTT. It is translated as CASSSQQGRAEAFF. The J gene is TRBJ1-1, the V gene TRBV6-5, with D possibly matching TRBD1 (6 bases). Trimming stripped 4 bases from V and 6 bases from J, with 15 bases between. Germline V CDR1 and CDR2: MNHEY, SVGAGI. The CDR3 has 14 amino acids.

This rearrangement joins TRBV10-3 to TRBJ2-6, with 12 nucleotides matching TRBD1. Trimming removed 6 bases from V and 0 bases from J; junction bases left unmatched: 12. Germline CDR1 reads ENHRY; CDR2 reads SYGVKD. The CDR3 is 20 amino acids. Written as DNA, the CDR3 is TGTGCCATCAGGCGGACGGGACAGGGGGCCCTATACTCTGGGGCCAACGTCCTGACTTTC. It translates to CAIRRTGQGALYSGANVLTF.

The chain joins TRBV19 to TRBJ1-1; D ambiguous. There are 13 residues in the CDR3. V was clipped by 4 bases and J by 0 bases, with 6 bases between them. Germline values: CDR1 LNHDA, CDR2 SQIVND (reference sequence). The chain's CDR3 is CASSRGMNTEAFF. The CDR3 DNA reads TGTGCCAGTAGTAGAGGGATGAACACTGAAGCTTTCTTT.

The genes are TRBV15 and TRBJ2-7, with 10 nucleotides matching TRBD1. This CDR3 contains 15 residues. With V trimmed by 1 base and J by 5 bases, 5 bases remained unmatched. Germline loops: CDR1 LNHNV, CDR2 YYDKDF (reference sequence). This CDR3 reads CATSRVPGQGNEQYF. The CDR3 region has the DNA TGTGCCACCAGCAGAGTCCCGGGACAGGGGAACGAGCAGTACTTC.

This chain links TRBV7-8 with TRBJ2-7; tentative D call: TRBD2 (5 bases). Germline loops: CDR1 SGHVS, CDR2 FQNEAQ. This CDR3 has 14 residues. V dropped 3 bases and J dropped 2 bases, with 11 bases sitting between them. The CDR3 nucleotides read TGTGCCAGCAGCTTGGGAGTACCACCCTACGAGCAGTACTTC. Translating it yields CASSLGVPPYEQYF.

DNA of the CDR3: TGCGCCAGCAGCTTGCGCCAGGGGTACGAAAAACTGTTTTTT. It translates to CASSLRQGYEKLFF. This chain joins TRBV5-1 and TRBJ1-4; maybe TRBD1 (6 bases). Germline V gene sequence: CDR1 SGHRS, CDR2 YFSETQ. This CDR3 has 14 amino acids. Trimming removed 1 base from V and 8 bases from J, with 12 bases in between. The variable domain in full, completed from reference TRBV5-1 and TRBJ1-4, reads KAGVTQTPRYLIKTRGQQVTLSCSPISGHRSVSWYQQTPGQGLQFLFEYFSETQRNKGNFPGRFSGRQFSNSRSEMNVSTLELGDSALYLCASSLRQGYEKLFFGSGTQLSVL.

The V gene is TRBV19, the J gene TRBJ2-1, with D maybe TRBD2 (6 bases). V was cut by 5 bases and J by 4 bases, with 12 bases left in between. Germline V gene sequence: CDR1 LNHDA, CDR2 SQIVND (reference sequence). The CDR3 extends over 14 amino acids. Here the CDR3 reads CASSGGAGYNEQFF. The CDR3 DNA reads as TGTGCCAGTAGTGGAGGGGCGGGGTACAATGAGCAGTTCTTC.

V usage is TRBV7-9 and J usage is TRBJ1-2; unclear D gene. The CDR3 length is 13 residues. Trimming took 5 bases from V and 4 from J, leaving 11 bases between them. Germline V gives CDR1 SEHNR, CDR2 FQNEAQ (reference sequence). Here the CDR3 DNA reads TGTGCCAGCAGCCAAGTTACGAGCTATGGCTACACCTTC. Translating gives CASSQVTSYGYTF.

This chain links TRBV5-1 with TRBJ1-4, with TRBD1 identical over 7 bases. The CDR3 has 15 residues. Germline V gene data show CDR1 as SGHRS and CDR2 as YFSETQ. The J segment lost 7 bases and the V segment lost 4 bases, leaving 10 bases of the junction unmatched. The CDR3 is CASSRDRVQGEKLFF. The CDR3 DNA reads TGCGCCAGCAGCCGCGACAGGGTTCAAGGTGAAAAACTGTTTTTT.

There are a few counts of this clone. V usage is TRBV7-2 and J usage is TRBJ1-2, with D unclear. Trimming stripped 1 base from V and 8 bases from J, with 11 bases between. This CDR3 contains 13 residues. From germline, CDR1 is SGHTA and CDR2 FQGNSA. CDR3 nucleotide sequence: TGTGCCAGCAGCTTAGATGGACTGGGGGGCTACACCTTC. Translation: CASSLDGLGGYTF. Full variable domain (missing parts from reference TRBV7-2 and TRBJ1-2): GAGVSQSPSNKVTEKGKDVELRCDPISGHTALYWYRQSLGQGLEFLIYFQGNSAPDKSGLPSDRFSAERTGGSVSTLTIQRTQQEDSAVYLCASSLDGLGGYTFGSGTRLTVV.